This is a list of T cell receptor beta chains from one sample in a study of shared clonotypes between healthy human individuals. Some clones are missing from TCRdb's copy, which holds only in-frame ones; the method was immunoSEQ multiplex PCR. The sample yields millions of clones, around 96% seen once. The sample consisted of naive CD8+ T cells sorted from blood. Source of these receptors: a man aged 18 to 29 in good health. Each CDR3 is given with its conserved first and last residue. Fields, in order: J gene, V gene, D gene, clone size, CDR3 DNA, CDR3 protein. D genes are given only for firm matches. The listing skips clone size in some rows; elsewhere it reads once, few, many or a size class.

>TRBJ1-6|TRBV9|.|once
TGTGCCAGCAGCGAGGACACGGGGGGGCTAGAATCCCTCCACTTT
CASSEDTGGLESLHF
>TRBJ2-2|TRBV27|.|once
TGTGCCAGCAGTTTAACTAGCCCCGGGGAGCTGTTTTTT
CASSLTSPGELFF
>TRBJ2-6|TRBV19|.|.
TGTGCCAGTAGTATTCGGGGGGACAGGCTGAGCTCTGGGGCCAACGTCCTGACTTTC
CASSIRGDRLSSGANVLTF
>TRBJ2-5|TRBV5-4|.|.
TGTGCCAGCAGCTCCGGGGTCGTTAAAGAGACCCAGTACTTC
CASSSGVVKETQYF
>TRBJ1-1|TRBV19|.|.
TGTGCCAGTAGTATTAAGGGGAAGAACACTGAAGCTTTCTTT
CASSIKGKNTEAFF
>TRBJ1-5|TRBV5-6|.|.
TGTGCCAGCAGCTTGGGCGGCACGTATAGCAATCAGCCCCAGCATTTT
CASSLGGTYSNQPQHF
>TRBJ1-4|TRBV4-1|TRBD1|.
TGCGCCAGCAGCCAACACCAGGGGGCGAAGATCCTACCTGAAAAACTGTTTTTT
CASSQHQGAKILPEKLFF
>TRBJ1-1|TRBV4-1|TRBD1|.
TGCGCCAGCAGCCTGGGACAGGGGGGACCTGCAGGAGCTTTCTTT
CASSLGQGGPAGAFF
>TRBJ2-7|TRBV11-2|.|.
TGTGCCAGCAGCTTAGCGGGGACCACTTCCTACGAGCAGTACTTC
CASSLAGTTSYEQYF
>TRBJ2-3|TRBV29-1|TRBD2|.
TGCAGCGCTGCGGGGGGCGGGAGTCTAGATACGCAGTATTTT
CSAAGGGSLDTQYF
>TRBJ1-6|TRBV14|.|.
TGTGCCAGCAGCCAATCGAGGGGGATTAATTCACCCCTCCACTTT
CASSQSRGINSPLHF
>TRBJ2-3|TRBV27|TRBD2|.
TGTGCCAGCACTCCGGGGGGTCTAGGAGCGGGAGGGCCAGGGGATACGCAGTATTTT
CASTPGGLGAGGPGDTQYF
>TRBJ2-2|TRBV5-1|.|.
TGCGCCAGCCGGGACCACAGAAACACCGGGGAGCTGTTTTTT
CASRDHRNTGELFF
>TRBJ2-1|TRBV6-4|TRBD2|.
TGTGCCAGCAGTGAACTAGGCGGGGGGGCCGAAAATGAGCAGTTCTTC
CASSELGGGAENEQFF
>TRBJ2-3|TRBV4-3|.|once
TGCGCCAGCAGCCAAGAAGCGGACACAGATACGCAGTATTTT
CASSQEADTDTQYF
>TRBJ2-2|TRBV27|.|.
TGTGCCAGCAGTTACGGGAGGAACACCGGGGAGCTGTTTTTT
CASSYGRNTGELFF
>TRBJ2-1|TRBV30|.|.
TGTGCCTGGAGTCTGGGGTACAATGAGCAGTTCTTC
CAWSLGYNEQFF
>TRBJ1-1|TRBV6-5|.|.
TGTGCCAGCGAGGGGAACACTGAAGCTTTCTTT
CASEGNTEAFF
>TRBJ1-5|TRBV10-1|.|.
TGCGCCAGCAGTGATGAAAATCAGCCCCAGCATTTT
CASSDENQPQHF
>TRBJ1-4|TRBV27|.|once
TGTGCCAGCAGTTCCGAGCGGGGCGCTAATGAAAAACTGTTTTTT
CASSSERGANEKLFF
>TRBJ2-7|TRBV4-1|TRBD1|.
TGCGCCAGCAGCCAAGTCGGGACAGGCCTATCCTACGAGCAGTACTTC
CASSQVGTGLSYEQYF
>TRBJ1-5|TRBV6-1|.|.
TGTGCCAGCAGTGCCTTTATCAGGGATAGCAATCAGCCCCAGCATTTT
CASSAFIRDSNQPQHF
>TRBJ1-4|TRBV5-4|TRBD1|.
TGTGCCAGCAGCCTGGACAGGCTCAATGAAAAACTGTTTTTT
CASSLDRLNEKLFF
>TRBJ2-5|TRBV27|.|.
TGTGCCAGCAGTTTACGGGGCGAACGGGAGACCCAGTACTTC
CASSLRGERETQYF
>TRBJ1-5|TRBV19|.|.
TGTGCCAGTATCTCATCGGGGGATCAGCCCCAGCATTTT
CASISSGDQPQHF
>TRBJ1-2|TRBV4-1|.|.
TGCGCCAGCAGCCAAGGGAATAGACAAGTCTCTGGCTACACCTTC
CASSQGNRQVSGYTF
>TRBJ1-2|TRBV2|.|once
TGTGCCAGCAGTGAAGTTCAGGATGGGTATGGCTACACCTTC
CASSEVQDGYGYTF
>TRBJ2-7|TRBV27|.|.
TGTGCCAGCGGGACGGCACTCTACGAGCAGTACTTC
CASGTALYEQYF
>TRBJ1-4|TRBV4-1|.|.
TGCGCCAGCAGTCCCTCCGGGGGCATGGGTAATGAAAAACTGTTTTTT
CASSPSGGMGNEKLFF